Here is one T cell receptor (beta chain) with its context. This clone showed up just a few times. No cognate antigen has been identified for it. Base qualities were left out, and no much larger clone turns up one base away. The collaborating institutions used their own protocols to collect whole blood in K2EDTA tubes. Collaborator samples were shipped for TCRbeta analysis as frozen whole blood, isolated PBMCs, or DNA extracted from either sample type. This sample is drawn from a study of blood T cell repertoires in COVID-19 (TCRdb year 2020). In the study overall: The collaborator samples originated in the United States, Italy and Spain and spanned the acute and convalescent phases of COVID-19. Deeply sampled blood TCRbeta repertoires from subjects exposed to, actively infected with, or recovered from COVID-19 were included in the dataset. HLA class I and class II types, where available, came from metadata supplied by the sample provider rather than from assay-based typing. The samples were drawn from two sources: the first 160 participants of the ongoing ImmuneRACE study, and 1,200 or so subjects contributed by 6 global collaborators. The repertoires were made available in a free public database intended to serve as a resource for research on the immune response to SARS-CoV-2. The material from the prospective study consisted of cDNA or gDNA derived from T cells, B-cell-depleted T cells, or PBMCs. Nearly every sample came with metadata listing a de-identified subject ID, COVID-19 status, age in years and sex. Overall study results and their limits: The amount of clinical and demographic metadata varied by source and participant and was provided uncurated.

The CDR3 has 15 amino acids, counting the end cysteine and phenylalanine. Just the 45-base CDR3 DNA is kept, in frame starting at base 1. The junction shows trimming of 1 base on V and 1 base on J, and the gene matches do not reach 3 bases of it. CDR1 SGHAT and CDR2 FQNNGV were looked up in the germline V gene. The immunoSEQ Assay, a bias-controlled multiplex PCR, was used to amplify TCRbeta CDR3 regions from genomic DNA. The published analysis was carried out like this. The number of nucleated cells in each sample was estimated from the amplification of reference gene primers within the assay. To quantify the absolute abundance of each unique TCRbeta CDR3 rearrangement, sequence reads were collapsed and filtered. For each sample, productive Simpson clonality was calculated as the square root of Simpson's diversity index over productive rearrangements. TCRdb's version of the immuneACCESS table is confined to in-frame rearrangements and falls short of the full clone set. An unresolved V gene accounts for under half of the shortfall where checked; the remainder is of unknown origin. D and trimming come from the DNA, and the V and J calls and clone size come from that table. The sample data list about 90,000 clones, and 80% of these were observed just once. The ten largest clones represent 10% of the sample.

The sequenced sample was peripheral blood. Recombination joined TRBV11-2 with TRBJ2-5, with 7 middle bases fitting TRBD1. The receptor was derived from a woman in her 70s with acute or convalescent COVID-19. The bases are TGTGCCAGCAGCTTAGGAGGGGGCGGCCAAGAGACCCAGTACTTC. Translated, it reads CASSLGGGGQETQYF.